These T cell receptor beta chains were read from a single sample in a study of blood T cell repertoires in COVID-19. This table comes from immunoSEQ multiplex PCR, and its TCRdb copy is limited to in-frame clones, with some not included. The repertoire has 100,000 or so clones, about nine tenths of them found once; the top ten carry around 6%. Specimen: peripheral blood. These receptors were taken from a man in his 70s with acute or convalescent COVID-19. Each CDR3 is given with its conserved first and last residue. The D gene is left open where the match is weak. Clone size, where shown, is once, few, many, or a class for clones that have expanded.

V gene: TRBV28
clone size: NA
J gene: TRBJ2-4
D gene: NA
CDR3 protein: CASSLQGLAKNIQYF
CDR3 DNA: TGTGCCAGCAGTTTGCAGGGACTAGCCAAAAACATTCAGTACTTC

V gene: TRBV12-3/TRBV12-4
clone size: NA
J gene: TRBJ1-2
D gene: TRBD1
CDR3 protein: CASSSDRGCYTF
CDR3 DNA: TGTGCCAGCAGCTCCGACAGGGGTTGCTACACCTTC

V gene: TRBV18
clone size: NA
J gene: TRBJ1-5
D gene: NA
CDR3 protein: CASSPIAGEGSNQPQHF
CDR3 DNA: TGTGCCAGCTCACCAATTGCAGGGGAAGGGAGCAATCAGCCCCAGCATTTT

V gene: TRBV7-2
clone size: NA
J gene: TRBJ2-7
D gene: TRBD2
CDR3 protein: CASSLGGSLSYEQYF
CDR3 DNA: TGTGCCAGCAGCTTAGGCGGGAGCCTCTCCTACGAGCAGTACTTC

V gene: TRBV25-1
clone size: NA
J gene: TRBJ1-2
D gene: NA
CDR3 protein: CASSDGPGPYGYTF
CDR3 DNA: TGTGCCAGCAGTGATGGGCCAGGGCCGTATGGCTACACCTTC

V gene: TRBV18
clone size: NA
J gene: TRBJ2-7
D gene: NA
CDR3 protein: CASSPTTVLNEQYF
CDR3 DNA: TGTGCCAGCTCACCAACGACAGTCCTTAACGAGCAGTACTTC

V gene: TRBV28
clone size: NA
J gene: TRBJ2-3
D gene: NA
CDR3 protein: CASSKPSRGTDTQYF
CDR3 DNA: TGTGCCAGCAGCAAGCCTTCGCGGGGCACAGATACGCAGTATTTT

V gene: TRBV14
clone size: NA
J gene: TRBJ1-2
D gene: TRBD1
CDR3 protein: CASSPGQPRSYGYTF
CDR3 DNA: TGTGCCAGCAGCCCGGGACAGCCCAGGAGCTATGGCTACACCTTC

V gene: TRBV18
clone size: NA
J gene: TRBJ2-7
D gene: TRBD1
CDR3 protein: CASAPTGKDSYEQYF
CDR3 DNA: TGTGCCAGCGCCCCGACAGGGAAGGACTCCTACGAGCAGTACTTC

V gene: TRBV7-2
clone size: NA
J gene: TRBJ2-2
D gene: NA
CDR3 protein: CASSLRGNTGELFF
CDR3 DNA: TGTGCCAGCAGCCTCCGGGGGAACACCGGGGAGCTGTTTTTT

V gene: TRBV6-5
clone size: NA
J gene: TRBJ1-2
D gene: TRBD1
CDR3 protein: CASSYDRGYGYTF
CDR3 DNA: TGTGCCAGCAGTTACGACAGGGGGTATGGCTACACCTTC

V gene: TRBV21-1
clone size: NA
J gene: TRBJ1-1
D gene: NA
CDR3 protein: CASSHTGGTEAFF
CDR3 DNA: TGTGCCAGCAGCCATACAGGGGGCACTGAAGCTTTCTTT

V gene: TRBV7-7
clone size: NA
J gene: TRBJ2-2
D gene: TRBD2
CDR3 protein: CASSFGTRGTGELFF
CDR3 DNA: TGTGCCAGCAGCTTTGGGACTAGGGGCACCGGGGAGCTGTTTTTT

V gene: TRBV12-5
clone size: NA
J gene: TRBJ2-7
D gene: NA
CDR3 protein: CASGLVLRFGETGGGEQYF
CDR3 DNA: TGTGCTAGTGGTTTGGTATTAAGGTTCGGGGAAACCGGCGGAGGGGAGCAGTACTTC

V gene: TRBV28
clone size: NA
J gene: TRBJ1-1
D gene: NA
CDR3 protein: CASIRLLPNTEAFF
CDR3 DNA: TGTGCCAGCATCCGACTGCTACCGAACACTGAAGCTTTCTTT

V gene: TRBV12-2
clone size: NA
J gene: TRBJ2-5
D gene: NA
CDR3 protein: CASRPEGLAGAGGVWETQYF
CDR3 DNA: TGTGCAAGTCGCCCCGAGGGACTAGCGGGAGCCGGAGGGGTTTGGGAGACCCAGTACTTC

V gene: TRBV20-1
clone size: NA
J gene: TRBJ1-5
D gene: TRBD1
CDR3 protein: CSASRDRGNQPQHF
CDR3 DNA: TGCAGTGCTAGTAGGGACAGGGGTAATCAGCCCCAGCATTTT

V gene: TRBV7-9
clone size: NA
J gene: TRBJ2-5
D gene: NA
CDR3 protein: CASSLGRFVQETQYF
CDR3 DNA: TGTGCCAGCAGCTTAGGCAGATTCGTCCAAGAGACCCAGTACTTC

V gene: TRBV3-1/TRBV3-2
clone size: NA
J gene: TRBJ2-6
D gene: TRBD1
CDR3 protein: CASSPQPPGGSSGANVLTF
CDR3 DNA: TGTGCCAGCAGCCCACAACCCCCAGGGGGCTCATCTGGGGCCAACGTCCTGACTTTC

V gene: TRBV6-1
clone size: NA
J gene: TRBJ2-5
D gene: NA
CDR3 protein: CASSQARGETQYF
CDR3 DNA: TGTGCCAGCAGTCAAGCCAGGGGAGAGACCCAGTACTTC

V gene: TRBV5-6
clone size: NA
J gene: TRBJ2-3
D gene: TRBD1
CDR3 protein: CASDRGQADTQYF
CDR3 DNA: TGTGCCAGCGACAGGGGGCAAGCAGATACGCAGTATTTT

V gene: TRBV28
clone size: NA
J gene: TRBJ2-3
D gene: NA
CDR3 protein: CAGGSSTDTQYF
CDR3 DNA: TGTGCTGGGGGGTCTAGCACAGATACGCAGTATTTT

V gene: TRBV5-1
clone size: NA
J gene: TRBJ1-6
D gene: NA
CDR3 protein: CASSPSPGDNSPLHF
CDR3 DNA: TGCGCCAGCAGCCCTTCTCCAGGGGATAATTCACCCCTCCACTTT

V gene: TRBV5-6
clone size: NA
J gene: TRBJ1-1
D gene: TRBD1
CDR3 protein: CASSSTGANTEAFF
CDR3 DNA: TGTGCCAGCAGCTCAACAGGGGCCAATACTGAAGCTTTCTTT

V gene: TRBV20-1
clone size: NA
J gene: TRBJ1-4
D gene: NA
CDR3 protein: CSASGGGNEKLFF
CDR3 DNA: TGCAGTGCTAGTGGTGGAGGGAATGAAAAACTGTTTTTT

V gene: TRBV7-6
clone size: few
J gene: TRBJ1-3
D gene: TRBD1
CDR3 protein: CASSIDRAAGNTIYF
CDR3 DNA: TGTGCCAGCAGCATAGACAGGGCCGCTGGAAACACCATATATTTT

V gene: TRBV29-1
clone size: NA
J gene: TRBJ2-1
D gene: TRBD2
CDR3 protein: CSVYGSGRNEQFF
CDR3 DNA: TGCAGCGTTTATGGTAGCGGGAGAAATGAGCAGTTCTTC

V gene: TRBV10-2
clone size: NA
J gene: TRBJ1-5
D gene: TRBD1
CDR3 protein: CASTDRGDQPQHF
CDR3 DNA: TGCGCCAGCACGGACAGGGGAGATCAGCCCCAGCATTTT

V gene: TRBV14
clone size: NA
J gene: TRBJ2-3
D gene: TRBD2
CDR3 protein: CASSPAAGGITDTQYF
CDR3 DNA: TGTGCCAGCAGCCCGGCAGCGGGAGGGATCACAGATACGCAGTATTTT

V gene: TRBV7-3
clone size: once
J gene: TRBJ2-3
D gene: TRBD2
CDR3 protein: CASSLGGRAADTQYF
CDR3 DNA: TGTGCCAGCAGCTTAGGCGGGAGGGCAGCAGATACGCAGTATTTT

V gene: TRBV13
clone size: NA
J gene: TRBJ2-7
D gene: NA
CDR3 protein: CASSEGLLLGEQYF
CDR3 DNA: TGTGCCAGCAGCGAGGGCCTCCTCCTGGGCGAGCAGTACTTC

V gene: TRBV3-1/TRBV3-2
clone size: NA
J gene: TRBJ2-1
D gene: TRBD1
CDR3 protein: CASSQDTGGATYNEQFF
CDR3 DNA: TGTGCCAGCAGCCAGGACACAGGGGGCGCAACATACAATGAGCAGTTCTTC

V gene: TRBV7-9
clone size: NA
J gene: TRBJ2-2
D gene: TRBD1
CDR3 protein: CASSRQGQNTGELFF
CDR3 DNA: TGTGCCAGCAGCCGACAGGGTCAGAACACCGGGGAGCTGTTTTTT